This T cell receptor beta chain was observed in a study of post-analysis software for immune sequencing data. Study-wide background: The cohort encompassed relapsing-remitting, secondary progressive and progressive-relapsing multiple sclerosis disease courses.

The library was made from cDNA and included unique molecular identifiers. TCRdb processed the PCR reads anew with MiXCR; each CDR3 protein has one entry. This table has under 900,000 distinct CDR3 sequences, around 53% appearing once. CDR1 and CDR2 from the germline V gene are LGHDT and YNNKEL (reference sequence). V was shortened by 2 bases and J by 6 bases, with 11 bases between the two germline ends. This CDR3 is 14 amino acids long. Study results and caveats: Patients used about five TRBV segments, including TRBV5-6, TRBV5-1 and TRBV20-1, more often than controls. Same-batch preparations were strongly co-clustered by F measure.

This clonotype was detected once. Its antigen remains unidentified. The TCR originated in a girl aged 10 to 17 with multiple sclerosis. The specimen was blood. The chain recombines TRBV3-1 with TRBJ2-1; D unclear. The CDR3 loop reads CASSQLTYSNEQFF. DNA for the CDR3: TGTGCCAGCAGCCAACTAACGTATAGCAATGAGCAGTTCTTC.